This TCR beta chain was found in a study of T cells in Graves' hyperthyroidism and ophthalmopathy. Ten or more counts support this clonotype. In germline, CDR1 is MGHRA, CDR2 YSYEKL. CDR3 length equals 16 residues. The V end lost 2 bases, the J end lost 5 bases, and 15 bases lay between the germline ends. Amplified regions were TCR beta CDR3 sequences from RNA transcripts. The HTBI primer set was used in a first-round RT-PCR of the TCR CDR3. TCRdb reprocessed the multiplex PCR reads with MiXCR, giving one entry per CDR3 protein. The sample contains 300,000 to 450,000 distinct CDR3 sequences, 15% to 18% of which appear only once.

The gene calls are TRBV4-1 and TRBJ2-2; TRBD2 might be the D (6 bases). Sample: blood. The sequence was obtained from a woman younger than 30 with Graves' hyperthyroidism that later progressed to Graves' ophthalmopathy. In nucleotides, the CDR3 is TGCGCCAGCAGCCAAAGGATAGCGGCGATGACCGGGGAGCTGTTTTTT. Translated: CASSQRIAAMTGELFF.